This entry features one TCR beta chain sequence. Its recognized antigen is unknown. No quality values exist for individual bases; no much larger clone is one base distant. The data are from a study of CD8 T cells in Susac syndrome (dated by TCRdb to about 2019). In the study overall: Repertoire sequencing was used to test whether CD8+ T cell activation and differentiation in Susac syndrome was antigen driven. What the research found in general, with its limitations: The study acknowledged that relatively few individuals were included in the TCR sequencing and HLA analysis.

CDR1 KGHDR and CDR2 SFDVKD were looked up in the germline V gene. The V and J ends are trimmed by 2 bases and 2 bases, leaving 16 bases between them. Measured from the cysteine to the phenylalanine, the CDR3 is 17 residues long. CDR3 DNA only is kept here, 51 bases in frame from base 1. RNA was extracted using the RNeasy kit, and roughly 0.5 to 1 microgram was reverse transcribed with random hexamers. The immunoSEQ multiplex PCR assay, which covers 54 Vbeta and 13 Jbeta segments, was used to amplify TCR beta CDR3 regions. Bias from PCR amplification was corrected by using a synthetic template baseline for primer optimization and for computational correction. In the original analysis: Reads were annotated to V, D and J genes according to IMGT and were analyzed with immunoSEQ Analyzer, with only productive sequences retained. Clonality was calculated as one minus the Shannon entropy normalized by log2 of the number of productive unique sequences. For each patient and control, public and private clones were evaluated among the 100 most prevalent clones. Clones were defined as Susac-specific if absent from the healthy and MS cohorts, from roughly 1,100 published viral clones and from other ImmuneACCESS disease sequences. The public sequencing data were trimmed at Q25 with fastp and processed into clonotypes with MiXCR by TCRdb, which kept only in-frame beta chains. CDR3 protein sequences are deduplicated, and each keeps its most common genes and DNA. What appears here as the V and J calls and clone size reflects TCRdb's work, not the paper's. The sample table contains about 140,000 distinct CDR3 sequences; only one count was recorded for 85% to 95% of them. The top ten clones comprise approximately 0.11% of the sample.

Peripheral blood CD8+ and CD4+ T cells from healthy donors, Susac syndrome patients and multiple sclerosis patients were profiled using high-throughput TCR beta sequencing. The multiple sclerosis controls were treatment-naive patients who had stable or active relapsing-remitting disease and met the revised McDonald criteria. CD8+ TEMRA cells were enriched by FACS, while bulk CD8+ and CD4+ T cells were purified by magnetic negative isolation. Blood was drawn into EDTA tubes, processed within 24 hours, and PBMCs were isolated by density gradient centrifugation. PBMCs destined for TCR sequencing were cryopreserved in liquid nitrogen and later thawed in a 37 °C water bath. A purity of at least 90% was achieved for sorted or isolated CD4+, CD8+ and CD8+ TEMRA cells.

This TCR was recovered from a human donor with multiple sclerosis. Sequenced: CD4+ T cells from PBMCs. This sequence uses TRBV24-1 and TRBJ2-3; the D segment could be TRBD1, given 6 matching bases. The CDR3 is CATSDSQTGRLTDTQYF. The DNA reads as follows: TGTGCCACCAGTGATTCCCAAACAGGGAGACTCACAGATACGCAGTATTTT.